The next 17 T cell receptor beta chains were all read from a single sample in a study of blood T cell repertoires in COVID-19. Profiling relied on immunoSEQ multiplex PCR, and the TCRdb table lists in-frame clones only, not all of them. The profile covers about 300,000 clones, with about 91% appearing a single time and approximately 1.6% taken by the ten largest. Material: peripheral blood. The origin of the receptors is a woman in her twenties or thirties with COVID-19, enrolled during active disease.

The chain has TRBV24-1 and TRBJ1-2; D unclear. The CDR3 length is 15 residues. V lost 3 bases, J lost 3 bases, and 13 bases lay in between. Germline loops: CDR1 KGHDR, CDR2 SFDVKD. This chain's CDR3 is CATSDPGQSYYGYTF. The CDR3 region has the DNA TGTGCCACCAGTGATCCAGGTCAGAGCTACTATGGCTACACCTTC.

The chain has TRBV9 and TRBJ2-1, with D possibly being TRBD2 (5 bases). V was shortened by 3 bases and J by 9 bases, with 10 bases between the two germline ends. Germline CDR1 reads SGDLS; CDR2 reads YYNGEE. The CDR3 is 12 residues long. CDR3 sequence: CASSGRWGEQFF. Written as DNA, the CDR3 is TGTGCCAGCAGCGGGAGGTGGGGTGAGCAGTTCTTC. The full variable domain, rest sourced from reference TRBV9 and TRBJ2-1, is DSGVTQTPKHLITATGQRVTLRCSPRSGDLSVYWYQQSLDQGLQFLIQYYNGEERAKGNILERFSAQQFPDLHSELNLSSLELGDSALYFCASSGRWGEQFFGPGTRLTVL.

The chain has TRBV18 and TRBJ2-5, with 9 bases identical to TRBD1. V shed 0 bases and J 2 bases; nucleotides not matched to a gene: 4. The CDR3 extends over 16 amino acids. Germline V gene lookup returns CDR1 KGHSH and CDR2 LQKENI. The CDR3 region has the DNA TGTGCCAGCTCACCACCCAACAGGGGGCGACAAGAGACCCAGTACTTC. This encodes CASSPPNRGRQETQYF.

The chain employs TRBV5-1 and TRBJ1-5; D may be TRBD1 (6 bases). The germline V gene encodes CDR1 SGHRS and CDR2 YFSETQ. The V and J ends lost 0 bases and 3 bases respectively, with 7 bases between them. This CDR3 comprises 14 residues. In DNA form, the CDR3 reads TGCGCCAGCAGCTTGGGGGGACACAATCAGCCCCAGCATTTT. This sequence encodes CASSLGGHNQPQHF.

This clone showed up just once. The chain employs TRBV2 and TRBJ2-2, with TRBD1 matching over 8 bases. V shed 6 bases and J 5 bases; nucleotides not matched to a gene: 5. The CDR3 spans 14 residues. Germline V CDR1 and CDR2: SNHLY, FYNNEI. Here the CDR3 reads CASSLRQGTGELFF. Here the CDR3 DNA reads TGTGCCAGCAGCCTCCGACAGGGGACCGGGGAGCTGTTTTTT.

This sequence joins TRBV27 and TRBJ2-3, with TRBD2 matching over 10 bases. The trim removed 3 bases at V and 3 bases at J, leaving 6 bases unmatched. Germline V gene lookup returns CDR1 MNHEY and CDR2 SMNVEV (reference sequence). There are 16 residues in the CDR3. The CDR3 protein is CASSFLRTSGTDTQYF. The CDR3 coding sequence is TGTGCCAGCAGTTTCCTCCGGACTAGCGGAACAGATACGCAGTATTTT.

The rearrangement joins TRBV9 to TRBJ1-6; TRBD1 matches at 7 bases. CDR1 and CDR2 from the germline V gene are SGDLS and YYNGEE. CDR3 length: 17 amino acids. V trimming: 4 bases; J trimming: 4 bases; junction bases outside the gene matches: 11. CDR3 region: CASSSGGDRRYNSPLHF. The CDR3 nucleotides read TGTGCCAGCAGCTCCGGGGGGGACAGAAGATATAATTCACCCCTCCACTTT.

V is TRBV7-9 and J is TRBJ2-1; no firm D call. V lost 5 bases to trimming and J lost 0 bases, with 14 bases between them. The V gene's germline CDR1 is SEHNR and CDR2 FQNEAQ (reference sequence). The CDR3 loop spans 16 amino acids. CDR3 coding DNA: TGTGCCAGCAGCCCGGTCCCTGCCCGCTCCTACAATGAGCAGTTCTTC. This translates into CASSPVPARSYNEQFF.

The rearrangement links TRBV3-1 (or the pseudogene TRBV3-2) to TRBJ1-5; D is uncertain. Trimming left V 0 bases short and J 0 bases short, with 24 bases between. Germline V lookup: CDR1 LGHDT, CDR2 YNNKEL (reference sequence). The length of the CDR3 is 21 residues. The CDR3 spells CASSQDLGLSNTLYSNQPQHF. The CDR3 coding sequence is TGTGCCAGCAGCCAAGATCTTGGTCTATCTAATACTTTGTATAGCAATCAGCCCCAGCATTTT.

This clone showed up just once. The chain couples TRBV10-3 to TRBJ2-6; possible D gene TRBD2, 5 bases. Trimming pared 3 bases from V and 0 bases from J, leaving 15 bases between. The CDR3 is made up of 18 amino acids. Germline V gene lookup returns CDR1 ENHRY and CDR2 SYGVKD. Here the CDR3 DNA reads TGTGCCATCAGTGACGAGGCGAGGGCGCCCTCTGGGGCCAACGTCCTGACTTTC. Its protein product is CAISDEARAPSGANVLTF.

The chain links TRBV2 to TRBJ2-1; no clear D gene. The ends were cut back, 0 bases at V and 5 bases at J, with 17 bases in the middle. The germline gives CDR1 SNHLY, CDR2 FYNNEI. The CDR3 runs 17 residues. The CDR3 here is CASSEAPASTWDNEQFF. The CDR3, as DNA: TGTGCCAGCAGTGAAGCGCCCGCTTCGACATGGGACAATGAGCAGTTCTTC.

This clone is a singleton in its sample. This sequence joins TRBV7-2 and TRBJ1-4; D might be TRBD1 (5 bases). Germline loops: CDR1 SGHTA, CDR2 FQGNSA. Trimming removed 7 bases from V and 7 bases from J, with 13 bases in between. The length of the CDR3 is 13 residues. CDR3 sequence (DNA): TGTGCCAGCAACACCGGGGGGGGTGAAAAACTGTTTTTT. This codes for CASNTGGGEKLFF.

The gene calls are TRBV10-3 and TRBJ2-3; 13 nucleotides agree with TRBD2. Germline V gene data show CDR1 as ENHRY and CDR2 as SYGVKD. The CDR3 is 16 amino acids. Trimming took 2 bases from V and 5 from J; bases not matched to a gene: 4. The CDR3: CAISEGLAGVLDTQYF. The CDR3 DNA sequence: TGTGCCATCAGTGAGGGACTAGCGGGGGTGCTAGATACGCAGTATTTT.

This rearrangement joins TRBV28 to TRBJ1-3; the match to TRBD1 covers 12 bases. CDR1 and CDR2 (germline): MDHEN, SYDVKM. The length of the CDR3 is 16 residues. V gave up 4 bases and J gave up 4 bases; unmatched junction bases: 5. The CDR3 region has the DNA TGTGCCAGCAGTTCGTCCGGGACAGGGGGCGGAAACACCATATATTTT. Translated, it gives CASSSSGTGGGNTIYF.

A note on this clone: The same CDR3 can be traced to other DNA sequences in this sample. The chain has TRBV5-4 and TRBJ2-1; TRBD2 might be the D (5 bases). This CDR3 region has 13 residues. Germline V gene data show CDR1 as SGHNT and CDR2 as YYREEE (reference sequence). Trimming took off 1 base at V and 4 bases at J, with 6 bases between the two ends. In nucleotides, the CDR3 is TGTGCCAGCAGCTTGTCGGGATACAATGAGCAGTTCTTC. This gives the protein CASSLSGYNEQFF.

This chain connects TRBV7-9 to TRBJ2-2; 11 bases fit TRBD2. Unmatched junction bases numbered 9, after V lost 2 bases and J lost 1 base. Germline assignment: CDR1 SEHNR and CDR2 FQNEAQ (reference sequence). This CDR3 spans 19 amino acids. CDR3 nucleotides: TGTGCCAGCAGCTTACCTACTAGCGGGGGTGAAAAGAACACCGGGGAGCTGTTTTTT. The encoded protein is CASSLPTSGGEKNTGELFF. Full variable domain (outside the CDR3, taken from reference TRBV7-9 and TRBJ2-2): DTGVSQNPRHKITKRGQNVTFRCDPISEHNRLYWYRQTLGQGPEFLTYFQNEAQLEKSRLLSDRFSAERPKGSFSTLEIQRTEQGDSAMYLCASSLPTSGGEKNTGELFFGEGSRLTVL.

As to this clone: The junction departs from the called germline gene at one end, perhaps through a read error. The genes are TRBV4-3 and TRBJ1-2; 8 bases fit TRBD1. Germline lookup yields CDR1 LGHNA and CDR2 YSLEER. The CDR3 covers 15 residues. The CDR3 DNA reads TGCGCCAGCAGCCTCACACTGCACCAGGGGGCCCTCCCCATTTTC. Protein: CASSLTLHQGALPIF.